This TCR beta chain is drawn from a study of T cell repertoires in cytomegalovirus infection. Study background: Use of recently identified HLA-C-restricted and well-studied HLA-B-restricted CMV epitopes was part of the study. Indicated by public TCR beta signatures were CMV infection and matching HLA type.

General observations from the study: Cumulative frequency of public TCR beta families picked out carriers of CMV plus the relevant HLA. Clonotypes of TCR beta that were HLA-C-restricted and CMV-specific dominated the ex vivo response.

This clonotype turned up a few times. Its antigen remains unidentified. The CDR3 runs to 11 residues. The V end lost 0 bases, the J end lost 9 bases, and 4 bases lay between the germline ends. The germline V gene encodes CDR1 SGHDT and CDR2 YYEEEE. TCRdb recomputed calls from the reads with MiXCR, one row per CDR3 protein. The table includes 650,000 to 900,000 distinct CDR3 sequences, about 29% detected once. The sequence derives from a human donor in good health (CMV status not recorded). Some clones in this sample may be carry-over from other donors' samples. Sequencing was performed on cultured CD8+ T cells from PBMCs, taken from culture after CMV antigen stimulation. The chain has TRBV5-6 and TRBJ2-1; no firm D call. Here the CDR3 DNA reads TGTGCCAGCAGCTTGGCTAGTGAGCAGTTCTTC. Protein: CASSLASEQFF.